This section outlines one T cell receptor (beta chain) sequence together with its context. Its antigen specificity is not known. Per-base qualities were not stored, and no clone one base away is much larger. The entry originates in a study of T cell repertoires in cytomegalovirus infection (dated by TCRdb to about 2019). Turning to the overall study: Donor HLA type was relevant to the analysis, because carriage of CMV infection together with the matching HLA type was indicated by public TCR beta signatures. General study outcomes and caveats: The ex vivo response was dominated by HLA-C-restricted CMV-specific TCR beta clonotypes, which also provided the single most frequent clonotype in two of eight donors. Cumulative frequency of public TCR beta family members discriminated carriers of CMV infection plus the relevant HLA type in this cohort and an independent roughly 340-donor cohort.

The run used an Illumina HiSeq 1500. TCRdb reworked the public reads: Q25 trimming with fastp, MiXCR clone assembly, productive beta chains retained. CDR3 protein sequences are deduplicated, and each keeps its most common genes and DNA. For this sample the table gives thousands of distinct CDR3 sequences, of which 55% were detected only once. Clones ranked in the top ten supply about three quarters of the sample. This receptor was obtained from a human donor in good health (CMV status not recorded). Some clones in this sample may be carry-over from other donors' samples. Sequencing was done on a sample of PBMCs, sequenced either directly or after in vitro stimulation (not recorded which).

CDR3 sequence: CASSFLWISTYNEQFF. The nucleotides read TGTGCCAGCAGCTTCTTATGGATATCCACCTACAATGAGCAGTTCTTC. This chain joins TRBV7-2 to TRBJ2-1; the D gene assignment is ambiguous. CDR1 and CDR2, per the germline V gene, are SGHTA and FQGNSA. V is cut by 3 bases and J by 2 bases, and the space between the germline ends is 14 bases. The CDR3 holds 16 amino acids from the cysteine to the phenylalanine. This entry keeps only the CDR3 DNA: 48 bases, framed from base 1.